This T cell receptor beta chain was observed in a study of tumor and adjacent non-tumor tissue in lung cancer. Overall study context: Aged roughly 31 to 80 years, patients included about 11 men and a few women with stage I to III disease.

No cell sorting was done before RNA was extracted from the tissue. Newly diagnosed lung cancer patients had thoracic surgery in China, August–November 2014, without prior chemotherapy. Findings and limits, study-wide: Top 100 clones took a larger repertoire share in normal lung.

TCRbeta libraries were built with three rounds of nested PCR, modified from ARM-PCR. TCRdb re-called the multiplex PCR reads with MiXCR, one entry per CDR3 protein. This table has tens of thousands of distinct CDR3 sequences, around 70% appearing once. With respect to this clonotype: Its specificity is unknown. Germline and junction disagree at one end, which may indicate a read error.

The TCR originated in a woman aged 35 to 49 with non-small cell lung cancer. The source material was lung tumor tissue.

CDR3 sequence: CDSSQQNRNTEAFF. DNA of the CDR3: TGTGACAGCAGTCAGCAGAATCGGAACACTGAGGCTTTCTTT. The chain uses TRBV6-2 or TRBV6-3 and TRBJ1-1; D is uncertain. The CDR3 is 14 residues long. Germline V lookup: CDR1 MNHEY, CDR2 SVGEGT.